Each of the 2 T cell receptor beta chains below was sequenced from the same sample in a study of shared clonotypes between healthy human individuals (dated by TCRdb to the early 2020s). Libraries were constructed by the immunoSEQ multiplex PCR assay. Imported from immuneACCESS, the table was reduced by TCRdb to in-frame sequences with V and J called. These copies leave out some clones; in studies compared against another copy, an unresolved V gene accounts for under half, and the cause of the remainder is not known. In this sample the table shows fewer than 550,000 clones, 60% to 80% of which occur a single time. Together, the top ten hold under 15% of the sample. The sample comprised PBMCs. The source of these receptors is a middle-aged woman in good health. Some clones in this sample may be carry-over from other donors' samples.

The chain couples TRBV9 to TRBJ2-3; 9 bases fit TRBD1. CDR1 and CDR2 (germline): SGDLS, YYNGEE. V gave up 2 bases and J gave up 3 bases; unmatched junction bases: 7. The CDR3 totals 16 residues. The DNA of the CDR3 is TGTGCCAGCAGCGTTGCGGACAGGGGAGGGACAGATACGCAGTATTTT. It codes for CASSVADRGGTDTQYF.

The chain uses TRBV11-2 and TRBJ1-4; 9 nucleotides line up with TRBD1. V was pared by 4 bases and J by 8 bases, with 5 bases of the junction left unmatched. Germline-derived CDR1 and CDR2 are SGHAT and FQNNGV. This CDR3 is built from 14 residues. The CDR3 region has the DNA TGTGCCAGCAGCTCCGGGACAGGGCACGAAAAACTGTTTTTT. Its protein is CASSSGTGHEKLFF. Full variable domain (rest looked up from reference TRBV11-2 and TRBJ1-4): EAGVAQSPRYKIIEKRQSVAFWCNPISGHATLYWYQQILGQGPKLLIQFQNNGVVDDSQLPKDRFSAERLKGVDSTLKIQPAKLEDSAVYLCASSSGTGHEKLFFGSGTQLSVL.